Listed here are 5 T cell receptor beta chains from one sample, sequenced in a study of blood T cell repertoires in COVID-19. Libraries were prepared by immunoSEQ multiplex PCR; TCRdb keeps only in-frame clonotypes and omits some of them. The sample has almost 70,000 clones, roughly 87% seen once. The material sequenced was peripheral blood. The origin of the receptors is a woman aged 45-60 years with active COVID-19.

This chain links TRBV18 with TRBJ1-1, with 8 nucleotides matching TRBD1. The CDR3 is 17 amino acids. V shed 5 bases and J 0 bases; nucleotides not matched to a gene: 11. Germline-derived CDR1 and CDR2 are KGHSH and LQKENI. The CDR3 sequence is CASSATGVAPLNTEAFF. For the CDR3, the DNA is TGTGCCAGCTCAGCGACAGGGGTCGCCCCTTTGAACACTGAAGCTTTCTTT. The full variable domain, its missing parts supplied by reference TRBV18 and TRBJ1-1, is NAGVMQNPRHLVRRRGQEARLRCSPMKGHSHVYWYRQLPEEGLKFMVYLQKENIIDESGMPKERFSAEFPKEGPSILRIQQVVRGDSAAYFCASSATGVAPLNTEAFFGQGTRLTVV.

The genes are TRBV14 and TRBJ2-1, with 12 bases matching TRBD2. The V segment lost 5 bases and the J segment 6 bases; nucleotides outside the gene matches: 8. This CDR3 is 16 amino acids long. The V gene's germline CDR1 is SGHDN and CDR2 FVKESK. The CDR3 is CASSYSTSGRVNEQFF. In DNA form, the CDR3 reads TGTGCCAGCAGCTACTCGACTAGCGGGAGAGTCAATGAGCAGTTCTTC.

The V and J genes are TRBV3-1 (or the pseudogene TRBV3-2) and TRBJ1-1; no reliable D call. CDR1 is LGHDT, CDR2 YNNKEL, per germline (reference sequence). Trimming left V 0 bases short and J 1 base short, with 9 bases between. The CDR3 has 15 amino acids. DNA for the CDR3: TGTGCCAGCAGCCAAGAGTTGCGAGCGAACACTGAAGCTTTCTTT. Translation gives CASSQELRANTEAFF.

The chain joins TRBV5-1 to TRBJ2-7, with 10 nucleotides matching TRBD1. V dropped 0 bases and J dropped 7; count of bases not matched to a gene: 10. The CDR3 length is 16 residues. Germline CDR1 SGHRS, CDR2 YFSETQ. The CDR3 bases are TGCGCCAGCAGCTTGGAATTGGCGGGACAGGGGTCGGAGCAGTACTTC. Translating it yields CASSLELAGQGSEQYF.

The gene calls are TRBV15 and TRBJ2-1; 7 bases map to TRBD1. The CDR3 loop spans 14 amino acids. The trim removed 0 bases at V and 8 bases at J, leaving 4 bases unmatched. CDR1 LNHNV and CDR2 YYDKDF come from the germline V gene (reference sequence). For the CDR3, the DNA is TGTGCCACCAGCAGAGATAGACAGGGCGATGAGCAGTTCTTC. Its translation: CATSRDRQGDEQFF.